This T cell receptor (beta chain) is from a study of cytomegalovirus exposure and HLA in healthy donors. The study's findings and limits: The listing of roughly 160 TCR beta chains classed them as cytomegalovirus-associated.

Vbeta (60) and Jbeta (13) primers were used in the PCR. Clones were sequenced by immunoSEQ multiplex PCR, and TCRdb holds only the in-frame ones, with some missing. Its table lists about 130,000 clones. On this clone: Antigen: not known.

In germline, CDR1 is LGHNA, CDR2 YNFKEQ. This CDR3 is 14 amino acids long. V was shortened by 0 bases and J by 14 bases, with 17 bases between the two germline ends. The source material was PBMCs. This chain connects TRBV4-2 to TRBJ2-1, with a weak D call TRBD1 (6 bases). This TCR was recovered from a woman in her forties in good health and CMV-seropositive. The CDR3 DNA reads as TGTGCCAGCAGCCAAGATCTACAAATGGGACAAAAGTTCTTC. It encodes CASSQDLQMGQKFF.